This entry describes one TCR beta chain. Its matching antigen is unknown. Method: immunoSEQ multiplex PCR; TCRdb's copy keeps in-frame clones and lacks some. Of over 70,000 clones in the sample, approximately 88% are singletons; the top ten hold roughly a fifth. The CDR3 totals 14 residues. Germline V lookup: CDR1 SQVTM, CDR2 ANQGSEA. The V gene lost 4 bases and the J gene lost 0 bases, with 9 bases spanning the gap. Each of the patients experienced relapse following autologous stem cell transplantation, and their brentuximab vedotin exposure differed. The data belong to a study of PD-1 blockade in classical Hodgkin lymphoma. Study-wide findings and caveats: The study found that TCR diversity rose significantly by C4D1 in CD4+ but not CD8+ cells. Newly diagnosed and completely responding patients shared comparable baseline diversity.

The V call is TRBV29-1, the J call TRBJ2-2; D gene ambiguous. The sequence was collected from a human donor with classical Hodgkin lymphoma. The sequencing here drew on peripheral blood mononuclear cells (PBMCs), taken at baseline. The CDR3: CSVGALPNTGELFF. CDR3 in DNA: TGCAGCGTTGGGGCCCTACCGAACACCGGGGAGCTGTTTTTT.